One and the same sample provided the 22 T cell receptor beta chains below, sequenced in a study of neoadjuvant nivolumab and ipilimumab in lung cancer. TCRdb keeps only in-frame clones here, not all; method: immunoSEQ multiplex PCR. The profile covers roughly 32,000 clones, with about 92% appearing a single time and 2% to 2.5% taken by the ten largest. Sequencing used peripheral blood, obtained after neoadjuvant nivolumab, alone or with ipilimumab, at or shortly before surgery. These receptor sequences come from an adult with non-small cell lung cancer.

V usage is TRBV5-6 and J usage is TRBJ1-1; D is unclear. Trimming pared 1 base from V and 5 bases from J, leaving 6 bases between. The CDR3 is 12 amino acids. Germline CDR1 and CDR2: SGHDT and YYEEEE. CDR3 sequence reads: CASSLFMTEAFF. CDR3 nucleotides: TGTGCCAGCAGCTTGTTCATGACTGAAGCTTTCTTT.

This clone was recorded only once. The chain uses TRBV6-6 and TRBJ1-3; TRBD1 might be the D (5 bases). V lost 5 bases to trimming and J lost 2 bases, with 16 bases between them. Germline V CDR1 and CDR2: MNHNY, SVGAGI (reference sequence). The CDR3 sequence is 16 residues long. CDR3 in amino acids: CASSQDSFRAGNTIYF. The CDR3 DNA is TGTGCCAGCAGTCAAGACAGTTTTCGAGCTGGAAACACCATATATTTT.

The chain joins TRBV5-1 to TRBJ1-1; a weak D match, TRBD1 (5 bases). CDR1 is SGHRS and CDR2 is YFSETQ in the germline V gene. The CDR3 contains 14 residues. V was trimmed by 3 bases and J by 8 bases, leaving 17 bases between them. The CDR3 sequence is CASSSGLTSPEAFF. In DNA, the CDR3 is TGCGCCAGCAGCTCGGGACTTACCTCCCCCGAAGCTTTCTTT.

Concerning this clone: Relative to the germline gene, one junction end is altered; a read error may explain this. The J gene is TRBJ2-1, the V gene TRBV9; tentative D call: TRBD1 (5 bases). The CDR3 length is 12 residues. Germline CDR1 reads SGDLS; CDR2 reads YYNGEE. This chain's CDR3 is CASGVTDHEQFF. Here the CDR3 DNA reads TGTGCCAGCGGCGTGACAGATCATGAGCAGTTCTTC.

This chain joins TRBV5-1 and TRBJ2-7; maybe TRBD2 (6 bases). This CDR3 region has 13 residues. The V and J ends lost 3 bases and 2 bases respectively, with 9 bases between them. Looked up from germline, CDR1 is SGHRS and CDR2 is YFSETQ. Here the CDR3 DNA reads TGCGCCAGCAGCTGGGACTTACCCTACGAGCAGTACTTC. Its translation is CASSWDLPYEQYF. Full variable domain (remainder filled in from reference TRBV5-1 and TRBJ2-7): KAGVTQTPRYLIKTRGQQVTLSCSPISGHRSVSWYQQTPGQGLQFLFEYFSETQRNKGNFPGRFSGRQFSNSRSEMNVSTLELGDSALYLCASSWDLPYEQYFGPGTRLTVT.

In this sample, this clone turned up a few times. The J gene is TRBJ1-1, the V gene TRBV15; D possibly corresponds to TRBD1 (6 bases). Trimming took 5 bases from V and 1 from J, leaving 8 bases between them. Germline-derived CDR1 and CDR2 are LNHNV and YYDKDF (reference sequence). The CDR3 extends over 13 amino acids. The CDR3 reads CATSPTGNTEAFF. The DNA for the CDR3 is TGTGCCACCAGCCCGACAGGGAACACTGAAGCTTTCTTT.

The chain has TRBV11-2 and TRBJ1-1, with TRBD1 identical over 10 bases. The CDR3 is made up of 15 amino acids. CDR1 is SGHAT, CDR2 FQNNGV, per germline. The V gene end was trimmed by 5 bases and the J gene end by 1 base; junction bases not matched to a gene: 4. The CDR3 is CASSNGQGGNTEAFF. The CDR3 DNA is TGTGCCAGCAGCAACGGACAGGGGGGGAACACTGAAGCTTTCTTT.

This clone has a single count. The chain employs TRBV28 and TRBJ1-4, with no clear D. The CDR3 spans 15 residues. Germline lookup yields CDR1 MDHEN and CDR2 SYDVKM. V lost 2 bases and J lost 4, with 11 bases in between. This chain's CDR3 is CASSLEEAGNEKLFF. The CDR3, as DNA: TGTGCCAGCAGTTTAGAGGAGGCTGGTAATGAAAAACTGTTTTTT. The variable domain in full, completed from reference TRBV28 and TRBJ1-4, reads DVKVTQSSRYLVKRTGEKVFLECVQDMDHENMFWYRQDPGLGLRLIYFSYDVKMKEKGDIPEGYSVSREKKERFSLILESASTNQTSMYLCASSLEEAGNEKLFFGSGTQLSVL.

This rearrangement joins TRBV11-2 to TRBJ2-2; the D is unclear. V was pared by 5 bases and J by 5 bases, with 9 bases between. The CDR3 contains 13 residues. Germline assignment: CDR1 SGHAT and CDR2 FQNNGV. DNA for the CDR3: TGTGCCAGCAGCGAATCTCGTACCGGGGAGCTGTTTTTT. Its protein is CASSESRTGELFF.

The CDR3, as DNA: TGTGCCACCAGCTTGGGCAATGAGCAGTTCTTC. Its protein product is CATSLGNEQFF. This chain links TRBV15 with TRBJ2-1; D remains ambiguous. The CDR3 consists of 11 residues. CDR1 and CDR2 (germline): LNHNV, YYDKDF (reference sequence). V lost 5 bases and J 6 bases, leaving 5 bases between the germline ends. The whole variable domain, filled in from reference TRBV15 and TRBJ2-1, reads DAMVIQNPRYQVTQFGKPVTLSCSQTLNHNVMYWYQQKSSQAPKLLFHYYDKDFNNEADTPDNFQSRRPNTSFCFLDIRSPGLGDTAMYLCATSLGNEQFFGPGTRLTVL.

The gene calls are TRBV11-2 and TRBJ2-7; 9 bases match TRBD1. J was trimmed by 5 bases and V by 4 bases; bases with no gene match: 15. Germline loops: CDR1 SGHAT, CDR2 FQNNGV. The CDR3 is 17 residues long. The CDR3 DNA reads TGTGCCAGCAGCTCCTTTAAGGGAGGGACAGGGTCCCACGAGCAGTACTTC. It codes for CASSSFKGGTGSHEQYF.

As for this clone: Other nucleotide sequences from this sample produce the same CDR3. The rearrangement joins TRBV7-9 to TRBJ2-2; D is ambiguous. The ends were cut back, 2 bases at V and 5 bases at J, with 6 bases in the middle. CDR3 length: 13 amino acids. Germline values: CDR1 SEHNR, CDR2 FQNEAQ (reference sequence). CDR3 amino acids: CASSLTVTGELFF. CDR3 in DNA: TGTGCCAGCAGCTTAACAGTTACCGGGGAGCTGTTTTTT.

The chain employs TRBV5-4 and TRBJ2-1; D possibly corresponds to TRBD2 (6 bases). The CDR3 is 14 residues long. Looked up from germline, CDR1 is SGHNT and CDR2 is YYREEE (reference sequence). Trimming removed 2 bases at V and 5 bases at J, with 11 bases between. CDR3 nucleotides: TGTGCCAGCAGCTTCGGAGGGCTCGACAATGAGCAGTTCTTC. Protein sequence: CASSFGGLDNEQFF. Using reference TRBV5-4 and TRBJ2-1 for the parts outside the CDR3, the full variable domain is ETGVTQSPTHLIKTRGQQVTLRCSSQSGHNTVSWYQQALGQGPQFIFQYYREEENGRGNFPPRFSGLQFPNYSSELNVNALELDDSALYLCASSFGGLDNEQFFGPGTRLTVL.

CDR3 nucleotide sequence: TGTGCCAGCAGCGTGCATATGAACACTGAAGCTTTCTTT. Its translation is CASSVHMNTEAFF. V and J are TRBV9 and TRBJ1-1; D unclear. Germline CDR1 reads SGDLS; CDR2 reads YYNGEE. The CDR3 has 13 residues. V was pared by 2 bases and J by 0 bases, with 5 bases between.

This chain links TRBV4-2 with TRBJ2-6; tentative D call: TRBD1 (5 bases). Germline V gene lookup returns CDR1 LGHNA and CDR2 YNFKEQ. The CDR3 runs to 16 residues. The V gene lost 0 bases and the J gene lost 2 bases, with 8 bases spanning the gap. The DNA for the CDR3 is TGTGCCAGCAGCCAAGAGGAAGGGGCTGGGGCCAACGTCCTGACTTTC. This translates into CASSQEEGAGANVLTF.

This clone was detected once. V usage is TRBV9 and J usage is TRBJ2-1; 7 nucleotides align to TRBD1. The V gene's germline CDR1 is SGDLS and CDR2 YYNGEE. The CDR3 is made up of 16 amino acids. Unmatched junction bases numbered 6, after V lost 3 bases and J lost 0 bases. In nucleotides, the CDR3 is TGTGCCAGCAGCGCTAGGGGGCTTAGCTCCTACAATGAGCAGTTCTTC. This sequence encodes CASSARGLSSYNEQFF.

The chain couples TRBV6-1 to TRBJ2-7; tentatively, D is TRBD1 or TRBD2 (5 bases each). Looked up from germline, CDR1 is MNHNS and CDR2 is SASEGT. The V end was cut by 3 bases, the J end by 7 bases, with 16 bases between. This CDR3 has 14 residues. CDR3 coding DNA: TGTGCCAGCAGTGATTTTAAGGGACGGATGGAGCAGTACTTC. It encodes CASSDFKGRMEQYF.

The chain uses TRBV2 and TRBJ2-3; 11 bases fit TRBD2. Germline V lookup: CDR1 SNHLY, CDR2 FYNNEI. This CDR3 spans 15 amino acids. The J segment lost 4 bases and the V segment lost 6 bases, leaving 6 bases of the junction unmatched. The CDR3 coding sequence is TGTGCCAGCAGGCAAACTAGCGGGAGTGCAGATACGCAGTATTTT. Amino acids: CASRQTSGSADTQYF. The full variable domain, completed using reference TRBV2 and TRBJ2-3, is EPEVTQTPSHQVTQMGQEVILRCVPISNHLYFYWYRQILGQKVEFLVSFYNNEISEKSEIFDDQFSVERPDGSNFTLKIRSTKLEDSAMYFCASRQTSGSADTQYFGPGTRLTVL.

The CDR3 nucleotides read TGTGCCAGCAGTTACTCGCGGGCCTTGAACACTGAAGCTTTCTTT. It translates to CASSYSRALNTEAFF. The J gene is TRBJ1-1, the V gene TRBV6-5; unclear D gene. Deletions cut 0 bases from V and 0 bases from J, with 8 bases between. CDR1 is MNHEY and CDR2 is SVGAGI in the germline V gene. This CDR3 has 15 amino acids.

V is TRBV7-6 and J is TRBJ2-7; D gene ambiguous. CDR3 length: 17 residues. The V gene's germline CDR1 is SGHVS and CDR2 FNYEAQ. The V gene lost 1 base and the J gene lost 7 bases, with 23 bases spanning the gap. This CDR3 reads CASSLVSITLIWREQYF. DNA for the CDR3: TGTGCCAGCAGCTTAGTGTCAATCACCTTAATATGGCGGGAGCAGTACTTC.

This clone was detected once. The CDR3 DNA is TGTGCCAGCAGCGTAGCTACAGGGGCGGAATCCTACGAGCAGTACTTC. Translation gives CASSVATGAESYEQYF. This chain joins TRBV9 and TRBJ2-7, with 7 positions matching TRBD1. The CDR3 contains 16 residues. The junction had 7 bases not matched to a gene; V was cut back by 0 bases and J by 1 base. Germline CDR1 and CDR2: SGDLS and YYNGEE.

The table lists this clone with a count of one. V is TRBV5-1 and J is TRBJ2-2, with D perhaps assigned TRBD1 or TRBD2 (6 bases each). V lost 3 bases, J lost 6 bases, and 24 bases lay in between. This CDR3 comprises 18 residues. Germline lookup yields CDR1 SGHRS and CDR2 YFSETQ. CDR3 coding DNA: TGCGCCAGCAGCTCGTGGGGGGCTCGACTAGATTTGTCCGGGGAGCTGTTTTTT. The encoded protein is CASSSWGARLDLSGELFF.